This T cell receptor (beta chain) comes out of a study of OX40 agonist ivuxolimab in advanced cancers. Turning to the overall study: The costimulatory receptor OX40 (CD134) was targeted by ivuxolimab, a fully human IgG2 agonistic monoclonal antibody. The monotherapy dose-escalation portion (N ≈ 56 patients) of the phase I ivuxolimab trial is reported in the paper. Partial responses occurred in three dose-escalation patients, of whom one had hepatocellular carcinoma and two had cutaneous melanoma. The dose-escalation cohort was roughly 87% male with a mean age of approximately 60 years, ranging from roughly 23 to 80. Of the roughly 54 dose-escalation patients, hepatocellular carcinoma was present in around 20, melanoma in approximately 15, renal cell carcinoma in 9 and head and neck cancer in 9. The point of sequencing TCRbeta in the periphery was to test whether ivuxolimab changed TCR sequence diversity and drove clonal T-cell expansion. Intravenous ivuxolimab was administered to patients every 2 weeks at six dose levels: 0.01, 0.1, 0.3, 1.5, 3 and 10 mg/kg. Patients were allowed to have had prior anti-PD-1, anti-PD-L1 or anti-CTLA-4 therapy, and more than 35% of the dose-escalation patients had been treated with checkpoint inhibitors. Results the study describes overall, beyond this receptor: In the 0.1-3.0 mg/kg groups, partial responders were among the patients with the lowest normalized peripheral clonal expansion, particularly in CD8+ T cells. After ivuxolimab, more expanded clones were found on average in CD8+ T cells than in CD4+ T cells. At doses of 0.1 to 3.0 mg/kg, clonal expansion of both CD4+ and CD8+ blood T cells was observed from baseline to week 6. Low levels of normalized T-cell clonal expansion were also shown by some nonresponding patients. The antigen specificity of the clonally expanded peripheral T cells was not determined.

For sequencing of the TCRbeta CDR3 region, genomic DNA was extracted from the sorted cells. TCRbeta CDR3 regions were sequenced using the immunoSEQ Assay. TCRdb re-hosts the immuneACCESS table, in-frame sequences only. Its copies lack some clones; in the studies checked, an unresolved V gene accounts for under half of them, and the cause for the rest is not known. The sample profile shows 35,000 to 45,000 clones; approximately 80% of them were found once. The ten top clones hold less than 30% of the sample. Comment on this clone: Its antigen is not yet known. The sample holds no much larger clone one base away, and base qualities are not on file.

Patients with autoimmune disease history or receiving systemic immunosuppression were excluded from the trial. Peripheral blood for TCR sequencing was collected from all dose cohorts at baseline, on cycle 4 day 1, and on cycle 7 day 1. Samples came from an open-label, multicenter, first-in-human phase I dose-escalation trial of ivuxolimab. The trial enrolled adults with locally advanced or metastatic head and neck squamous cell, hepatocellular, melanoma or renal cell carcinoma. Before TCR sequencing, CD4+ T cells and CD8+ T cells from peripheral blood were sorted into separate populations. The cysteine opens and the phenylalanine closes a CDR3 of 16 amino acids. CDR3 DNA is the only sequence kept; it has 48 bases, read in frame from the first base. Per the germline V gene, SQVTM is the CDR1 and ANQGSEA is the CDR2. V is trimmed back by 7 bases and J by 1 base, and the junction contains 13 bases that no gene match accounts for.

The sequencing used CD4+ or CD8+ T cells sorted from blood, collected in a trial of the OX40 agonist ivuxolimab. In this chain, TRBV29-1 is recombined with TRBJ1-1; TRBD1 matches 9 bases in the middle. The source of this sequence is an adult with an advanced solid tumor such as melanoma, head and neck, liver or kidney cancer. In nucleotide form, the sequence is TGCAGCGGCGGGACAGGGAGACTAGGAACGAACACTGAAGCTTTCTTT. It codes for CSGGTGRLGTNTEAFF.